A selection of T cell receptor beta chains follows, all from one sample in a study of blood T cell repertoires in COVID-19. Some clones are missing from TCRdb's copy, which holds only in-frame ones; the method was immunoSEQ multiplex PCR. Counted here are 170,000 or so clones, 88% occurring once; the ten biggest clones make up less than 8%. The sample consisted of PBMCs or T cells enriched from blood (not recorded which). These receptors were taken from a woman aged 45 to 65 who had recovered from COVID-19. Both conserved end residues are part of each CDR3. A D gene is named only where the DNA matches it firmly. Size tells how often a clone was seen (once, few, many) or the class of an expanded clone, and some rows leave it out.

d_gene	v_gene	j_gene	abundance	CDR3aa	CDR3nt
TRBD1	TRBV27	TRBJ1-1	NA	CASSYRGRLGTEAFF	TGTGCCAGCAGTTACAGGGGGCGCCTGGGCACTGAAGCTTTCTTT
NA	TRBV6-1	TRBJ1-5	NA	CASSDRARLPQHF	TGTGCCAGCAGTGACAGGGCGCGGTTGCCCCAGCATTTT
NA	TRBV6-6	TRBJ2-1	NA	CASHRLYNEQFF	TGTGCCAGTCACAGGCTCTACAATGAGCAGTTCTTC
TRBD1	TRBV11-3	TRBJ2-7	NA	CASSSARGQSSYEQYF	TGTGCCAGCAGCTCCGCGAGGGGGCAAAGCTCCTACGAGCAGTACTTC
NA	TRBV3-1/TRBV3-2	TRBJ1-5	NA	CASTTGNQPQHF	TGTGCCAGCACGACAGGCAATCAGCCCCAGCATTTT
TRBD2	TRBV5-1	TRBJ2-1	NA	CASSSGTRGGYNEQFF	TGCGCCAGCAGCTCTGGAACCCGGGGGGGGTACAATGAGCAGTTCTTC
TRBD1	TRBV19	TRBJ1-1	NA	CASRPDHRGTEAFF	TGTGCCAGTAGGCCAGATCACAGGGGCACTGAAGCTTTCTTT
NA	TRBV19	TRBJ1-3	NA	CASSSGGLGNTIYF	TGTGCCAGTAGTTCCGGGGGGCTTGGAAACACCATATATTTT
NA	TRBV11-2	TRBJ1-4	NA	CASSPTGGNWKLFF	TGTGCCAGCAGCCCAACCGGAGGGAATTGGAAACTGTTTTTT
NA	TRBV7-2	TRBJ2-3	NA	CASSMYTDTQYF	TGTGCCAGCAGTATGTACACAGATACGCAGTATTTT
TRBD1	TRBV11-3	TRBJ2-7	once	CASSATGGYEQYF	TGTGCCAGCAGCGCTACAGGGGGTTACGAGCAGTACTTC
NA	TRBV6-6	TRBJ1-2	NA	CASSYNRQIYGYTF	TGTGCCAGCAGTTACAATAGACAGATTTATGGCTACACCTTC
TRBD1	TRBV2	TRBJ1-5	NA	CASRASGGGNQPQHF	TGTGCCAGCAGAGCCTCAGGGGGAGGCAATCAGCCCCAGCATTTT
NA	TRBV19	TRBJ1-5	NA	CASSITRVYSNQPQHF	TGTGCCAGTAGTATTACTAGAGTATATAGCAATCAGCCCCAGCATTTT
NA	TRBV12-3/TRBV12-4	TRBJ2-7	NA	CASSLWVGVQYF	TGTGCCAGCAGTTTATGGGTCGGGGTACAGTACTTC
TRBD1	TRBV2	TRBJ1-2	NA	CASSERQGNYGYTF	TGTGCCAGCAGCGAACGACAGGGCAACTATGGCTACACCTTC
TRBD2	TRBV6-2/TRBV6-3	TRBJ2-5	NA	CASSPDSRTSGGGQVETQYF	TGTGCCAGCAGTCCCGACTCCCGGACTAGCGGGGGGGGGCAGGTGGAGACCCAGTACTTC
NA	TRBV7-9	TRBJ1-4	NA	CASSPWGNEKLFF	TGTGCCAGCAGCCCATGGGGCAATGAAAAACTGTTTTTT
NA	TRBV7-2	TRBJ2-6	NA	CASSSLDSSGANVLTF	TGTGCCAGCAGCTCACTGGACAGCTCTGGGGCCAACGTCCTGACTTTC
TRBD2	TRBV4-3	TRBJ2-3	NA	CASSQVVGLAGGHGTQYF	TGCGCCAGCAGCCAAGTCGTCGGGTTAGCGGGGGGGCACGGTACGCAGTATTTT